The rows below give T cell receptor beta chains drawn from one sample of a study of T-cell memory formation after mild COVID-19. TCRdb called the 5' RACE reads again in MiXCR, with one record for every CDR3 protein. This sample has approximately 500,000 distinct CDR3 sequences, with around a quarter found just once. Sequenced: PBMCs or a T cell subset sorted from them (not recorded which). The receptors derive from an adult woman who had mild COVID-19 (a few samples of this study predate the infection). Cell type and time point are not known. CDR3s include the opening cysteine and the closing phenylalanine or tryptophan. The order of the fields is J gene, V gene, D gene, CDR3 protein. D genes are given only for firm matches.

TRBJ2-3 | TRBV5-1 | . | CASSSDIPPTDTQYF
TRBJ2-3 | TRBV29-1 | . | CSAKRDLTDTQYF
TRBJ2-7 | TRBV16 | . | CASSQIQASEQYF
TRBJ1-2 | TRBV20-1 | TRBD1 | CSARPSGANRGGYTF
TRBJ2-1 | TRBV5-1 | TRBD2 | CASSLAGGPDEQFF
TRBJ2-1 | TRBV5-5 | . | CASSFFRQGRDNEQFF
TRBJ2-5 | TRBV6-2/TRBV6-3 | TRBD1 | CASRPGTGGDKTQYF
TRBJ1-1 | TRBV5-1 | . | CASSLNGGMAEAFF
TRBJ2-3 | TRBV29-1 | . | CSVRPLRGEDTQYF
TRBJ2-3 | TRBV7-3 | TRBD2 | CASSSSGGSTDTQYF
TRBJ1-1 | TRBV12-3/TRBV12-4 | . | CALGWENTEAFF
TRBJ2-4 | TRBV15 | TRBD2 | CATSRDSGLRQSGDIQYF
TRBJ2-1 | TRBV7-8 | TRBD2 | CASSLETGGPYNEQFF
TRBJ2-3 | TRBV12-3/TRBV12-4 | . | CASSKDSADTQYF
TRBJ2-1 | TRBV23-1 | TRBD1 | CASSQTGQGDFTYNEQFF
TRBJ2-1 | TRBV23-1 | . | CASSQSVAWTSPPEQFF
TRBJ2-3 | TRBV2 | . | CASMRGTDTQYF
TRBJ1-1 | TRBV3-1 | . | CASSLRMGGADTEAFF
TRBJ2-3 | TRBV7-2 | . | CASSPSGPPTDTQYF